One and the same sample provided the 30 T cell receptor beta chains below, sequenced in a study of shared clonotypes between healthy human individuals. This table comes from immunoSEQ multiplex PCR, and its TCRdb copy is limited to in-frame clones, with some not included. The sample consists of around 1.9 million clones, approximately 94% of them appearing once. CD45RO negativity and positive selection for CCR7 defined naive CD8 cells, a population that excluded terminally differentiated effector memory CD45RA+ cells. The sequenced sample was naive CD8+ T cells from PBMCs. These receptors were collected from a man younger than 35 in good health. Some clones in this sample may be carry-over from other donors' samples.

The chain is built from TRBV27 and TRBJ1-4; D might be TRBD1 (6 bases). The CDR3 has 14 amino acids. In germline, CDR1 is MNHEY, CDR2 SMNVEV (reference sequence). V lost 6 bases, J lost 6 bases, and 14 bases lay in between. DNA for the CDR3: TGTGCCAGCAGAATCATACAGGGCGATGAAAAACTGTTTTTT. Amino acid sequence: CASRIIQGDEKLFF.

The chain links TRBV28 to TRBJ2-5; 10 nucleotides align to TRBD2. This CDR3 has 16 amino acids. V lost 1 base to trimming and J lost 5 bases; unmatched junction nucleotides: 7. Germline CDR1 and CDR2: MDHEN and SYDVKM. CDR3 DNA: TGTGCCAGCAGTTTATTAGCGGGAGGCCCCATGGAGACCCAGTACTTC. Translation gives CASSLLAGGPMETQYF. Supplemented by reference TRBV28 and TRBJ2-5, the full variable domain reads DVKVTQSSRYLVKRTGEKVFLECVQDMDHENMFWYRQDPGLGLRLIYFSYDVKMKEKGDIPEGYSVSREKKERFSLILESASTNQTSMYLCASSLLAGGPMETQYFGPGTRLLVL.

The V gene is TRBV11-2, the J gene TRBJ1-1, with D uncertain. This CDR3 is 13 amino acids long. The V and J ends lost 5 bases and 10 bases respectively, with 17 bases between them. Germline V gene sequence: CDR1 SGHAT, CDR2 FQNNGV. Here the CDR3 DNA reads TGTGCCAGCAGCGGCGGTGAGAGTTTTCTAGCTTTCTTT. Protein product: CASSGGESFLAFF.

The rearrangement joins TRBV27 to TRBJ1-5; 12 bases are a match to TRBD1. Trimming cost V 8 bases and J 7 bases; bases outside gene matches: 3. Per the germline V gene, CDR1 is MNHEY and CDR2 is SMNVEV (reference sequence). The CDR3 spans 13 residues. The CDR3 nucleotides are TGTGCCAGCGGGGGGACAGGGGGCCAGCCCCAGCATTTT. It is translated as CASGGTGGQPQHF.

DNA of the CDR3: TGTGCCAGCAGCTTAGGGAACAGGGTATTATTATTCACAGATACGCAGTATTTT. Protein product: CASSLGNRVLLFTDTQYF. The chain is built from TRBV11-2 and TRBJ2-3; D possibly corresponds to TRBD1 (6 bases). The CDR3 is 18 amino acids. V lost 1 base to trimming and J lost 2 bases, with 19 bases between them. CDR1 SGHAT and CDR2 FQNNGV come from the germline V gene.

This chain links TRBV4-1 with TRBJ1-5, with D hard to call. This CDR3 spans 16 amino acids. The germline V and J ends were trimmed by 3 bases and 3 bases, with 15 bases remaining between them. Germline assignment: CDR1 MGHRA and CDR2 YSYEKL. For the CDR3, the DNA is TGCGCCAGCAGCCATACCGGTGGCAGAAACAATCAGCCCCAGCATTTT. Translating it yields CASSHTGGRNNQPQHF.

The chain employs TRBV9 and TRBJ2-2; the D is unclear. The CDR3 consists of 16 residues. Germline V lookup: CDR1 SGDLS, CDR2 YYNGEE. V was shortened by 0 bases and J by 4 bases, with 13 bases between the two germline ends. CDR3 sequence: CASSVDQVVPTGELFF. The CDR3 coding sequence is TGTGCCAGCAGCGTAGATCAGGTTGTGCCCACCGGGGAGCTGTTTTTT.

The chain employs TRBV7-8 and TRBJ2-1, with 12 bases aligning to TRBD2. The CDR3 length is 15 residues. Germline V lookup: CDR1 SGHVS, CDR2 FQNEAQ. With 8 bases clipped from V and 8 bases from J, the junction kept 10 bases outside the gene matches. The CDR3 protein is CASGETSGSLDEQFF. The CDR3, as DNA: TGTGCCAGCGGGGAGACTAGCGGGAGTTTGGATGAGCAGTTCTTC. The full variable domain, completed using reference TRBV7-8 and TRBJ2-1, is GAGVSQSPRYKVAKRGQDVALRCDPISGHVSLFWYQQALGQGPEFLTYFQNEAQLDKSGLPSDRFFAERPEGSVSTLKIQRTQQEDSAVYLCASGETSGSLDEQFFGPGTRLTVL.

Note on this clone: The same CDR3 can be traced to other DNA sequences in this sample. The V call is TRBV7-9, the J call TRBJ2-7; D not resolved. Trimming cost V 1 base and J 5 bases, with 6 bases left between them. This CDR3 has 12 amino acids. Germline V gene lookup returns CDR1 SEHNR and CDR2 FQNEAQ (reference sequence). This CDR3 is CASSLGNNEQYF. The CDR3 DNA reads as TGTGCCAGCAGCTTAGGGAACAACGAGCAGTACTTC.

As regards this clone: In the same sample, other DNA sequences code for this CDR3. The chain carries TRBV27 and TRBJ1-1; possible D gene TRBD1, 6 bases. The CDR3 covers 14 residues. The V end was cut by 4 bases, the J end by 4 bases, with 13 bases between. Germline CDR1 is MNHEY and CDR2 is SMNVEV (reference sequence). The CDR3 here is CASSWGGGGTEAFF. CDR3 sequence (DNA): TGTGCCAGCAGTTGGGGAGGGGGAGGCACTGAAGCTTTCTTT.

This clone was picked up one time. The chain recombines TRBV9 with TRBJ1-1, with 10 bases matching TRBD1. CDR1 SGDLS and CDR2 YYNGEE come from the germline V gene. Germline trimming cut 1 base from V and 4 bases from J; bases unmatched to any gene: 13. The CDR3 totals 18 residues. CDR3 DNA sequence: TGTGCCAGCAGCGTATCTTTCTTGGGGGACAGGGGCCCCACTGAAGCTTTCTTT. Encoded protein: CASSVSFLGDRGPTEAFF.

The chain combines TRBV9 with TRBJ2-1, with 10 nucleotides matching TRBD2. The CDR3 sequence is 16 residues long. Germline V gene data show CDR1 as SGDLS and CDR2 as YYNGEE. J was trimmed by 5 bases and V by 4 bases; bases with no gene match: 9. The CDR3: CASSRPGLAFNNEQFF. CDR3 sequence (DNA): TGTGCCAGCAGCCGCCCGGGACTAGCGTTTAACAATGAGCAGTTCTTC.

The J gene is TRBJ2-7, the V gene TRBV11-2; D ambiguous. The germline gives CDR1 SGHAT, CDR2 FQNNGV. The CDR3 covers 15 residues. Trimming took 1 base from V and 3 from J, leaving 13 bases between them. CDR3 loop: CASSLAPGPVYEQYF. For the CDR3, the DNA is TGTGCCAGCAGCTTAGCCCCAGGACCGGTCTACGAGCAGTACTTC.

With respect to this clone: The junction and the germline gene differ at one end; a read error may be behind it. The V and J genes are TRBV28 and TRBJ2-7, with 8 bases aligning to TRBD1. The CDR3 spans 12 residues. Germline CDR1 MDHEN, CDR2 SYDVKM. CDR3 region: CASSLSPGGQTF. Written as DNA, the CDR3 is TGTGCCAGCAGTTTATCCCCAGGGGGCCAAACATTC.

The chain recombines TRBV7-9 with TRBJ2-5; D possibly corresponds to TRBD1 (6 bases). The closer fit of TRBJ2-7 to the DNA end suggests the J call may be wrong. CDR3 size: 16 residues. Germline lookup yields CDR1 SEHNR and CDR2 FQNEAQ (reference sequence). The CDR3 sequence: CASSSRGRRLINEQYF. Here the CDR3 DNA reads TGTGCCAGCAGCTCCAGGGGACGGAGATTAATTAACGAGCAGTACTTC.

About this clone: One end of the junction fails to match germline, which may point to a read error. This sequence joins TRBV5-1 and TRBJ2-7; D is possibly TRBD2 (5 bases). CDR1 SGHRS and CDR2 YFSETQ come from the germline V gene. This CDR3 region has 12 residues. CDR3 nucleotides: TGCGCCAGCAGCTTGGGGACTGATCCCCTGCGCTTC. Translation gives CASSLGTDPLRF.

The chain links TRBV27 to TRBJ2-2; no clear D gene. Germline CDR1 MNHEY, CDR2 SMNVEV (reference sequence). V was shortened by 3 bases and J by 1 base, with 12 bases between the two germline ends. This CDR3 contains 16 residues. The CDR3 sequence is CASSLERTRNTGELFF. Written as DNA, the CDR3 is TGTGCCAGCAGTTTGGAGCGAACGAGGAACACCGGGGAGCTGTTTTTT.

J is TRBJ2-1 and V is TRBV27, with no clear D. The V gene lost 0 bases and the J gene lost 10 bases, with 10 bases spanning the gap. The CDR3 has 13 residues. Germline CDR1 MNHEY, CDR2 SMNVEV (reference sequence). CDR3 bases: TGTGCCAGCAGTTTATCGGTCTTTCGGGAGCAGTTCTTC. It specifies CASSLSVFREQFF.

J is TRBJ2-2 and V is TRBV9; D not certain. Germline values: CDR1 SGDLS, CDR2 YYNGEE. The CDR3 spans 12 residues. Trimming cost V 4 bases and J 6 bases, with 7 bases left between them. CDR3 residues: CASSPNPGELFF. The CDR3, as DNA: TGTGCCAGCAGCCCCAACCCCGGGGAGCTGTTTTTT.

A remark on this clone: Distinct nucleotide sequences in the sample also encode this CDR3. J is TRBJ2-7 and V is TRBV13, with D perhaps given as TRBD1 or TRBD2 (5 bases each). Looked up from germline, CDR1 is PRHDT and CDR2 is FYEKMQ (reference sequence). V was clipped by 3 bases and J by 2 bases, with 11 bases between them. CDR3 size: 14 residues. The CDR3 nucleotides are TGTGCCAGCAGCTTCCGGGACCGAGCCTACGAGCAGTACTTC. Its translation is CASSFRDRAYEQYF.

The CDR3 DNA sequence: TGTGCCAGCGCGCAGTGGGACACTGAAGCTTTCTTT. Translating it yields CASAQWDTEAFF. The chain employs TRBV7-2 and TRBJ1-1; D is unclear. Germline CDR1 is SGHTA and CDR2 is FQGNSA. The CDR3 contains 12 residues. V was clipped by 8 bases and J by 3 bases, with 10 bases between them.

This clone was picked up one time. The sample holds other DNA sequences that translate to the same CDR3. This chain connects TRBV6-5 to TRBJ1-5; the D is unclear. Germline CDR1 and CDR2: MNHEY and SVGAGI. CDR3 size: 15 residues. V lost 3 bases and J 1 base, leaving 10 bases between the germline ends. The CDR3 region is CASSYSDGSNQPQHF. CDR3 sequence (DNA): TGTGCCAGCAGTTATTCCGACGGGAGCAATCAGCCCCAGCATTTT.

The chain carries TRBV29-1 and TRBJ2-1; TRBD2 agrees at 14 bases. The CDR3 is made up of 14 amino acids. With V trimmed by 8 bases and J by 4 bases, 4 bases remained unmatched. Germline values: CDR1 SQVTM, CDR2 ANQGSEA. CDR3 loop: CSIGTSGSYNEQFF. The CDR3 region has the DNA TGCAGCATCGGGACTAGCGGGAGTTACAATGAGCAGTTCTTC.

The chain couples TRBV2 to TRBJ1-5, with no clear D. Germline values: CDR1 SNHLY, CDR2 FYNNEI. V dropped 6 bases and J dropped 4 bases, with 16 bases sitting between them. The CDR3 has 15 residues. The CDR3 loop reads CASSLVQVPNQPQHF. DNA for the CDR3: TGTGCCAGCAGCCTTGTCCAGGTCCCTAATCAGCCCCAGCATTTT.

V is TRBV27 and J is TRBJ2-5, with 8 bases lining up with TRBD1. The CDR3 sequence is 15 residues long. V shed 0 bases and J 2 bases; nucleotides not matched to a gene: 2. CDR1 is MNHEY and CDR2 is SMNVEV in the germline V gene (reference sequence). CDR3 protein: CASSLSGQGQETQYF. Written as DNA, the CDR3 is TGTGCCAGCAGTTTATCCGGACAGGGTCAAGAGACCCAGTACTTC.

The chain links TRBV27 to TRBJ2-5; D not certain. V dropped 8 bases and J dropped 5 bases, with 24 bases sitting between them. This CDR3 is built from 16 residues. Germline values: CDR1 MNHEY, CDR2 SMNVEV (reference sequence). The CDR3 here is CASSGVESPTSETQYF. CDR3 in DNA: TGTGCCAGCTCTGGAGTAGAAAGCCCTACTTCCGAGACCCAGTACTTC.

The chain employs TRBV27 and TRBJ2-5; TRBD1 might be the D (6 bases). CDR1 MNHEY and CDR2 SMNVEV come from the germline V gene (reference sequence). This CDR3 region has 14 residues. V was shortened by 5 bases and J by 5 bases, with 15 bases between the two germline ends. The CDR3, as DNA: TGTGCCAGCAGTCCCTTGGGACACTTGGAGACCCAGTACTTC. Amino acid sequence: CASSPLGHLETQYF.

The chain has TRBV7-8 and TRBJ2-5, with 11 bases matching TRBD2. The germline CDR1 and CDR2 sequences are SGHVS and FQNEAQ. The CDR3 length is 17 residues. Trimming at V came to 4 bases and at J to 2 bases, leaving 9 bases not matched to a gene. In nucleotides, the CDR3 is TGTGCCAGCAGCTGGAGACTAGCGGGATCTGAACAAGAGACCCAGTACTTC. This gives the protein CASSWRLAGSEQETQYF. The variable domain in full, completed from reference TRBV7-8 and TRBJ2-5, reads GAGVSQSPRYKVAKRGQDVALRCDPISGHVSLFWYQQALGQGPEFLTYFQNEAQLDKSGLPSDRFFAERPEGSVSTLKIQRTQQEDSAVYLCASSWRLAGSEQETQYFGPGTRLLVL.

The chain has TRBV11-2 and TRBJ1-1, with D maybe TRBD1 (6 bases). The V end lost 4 bases, the J end lost 2 bases, and 14 bases lay between the germline ends. In germline, CDR1 is SGHAT, CDR2 FQNNGV. The CDR3 runs 15 residues. The CDR3 nucleotides read TGTGCCAGCAGCTCACAGACAGGACTCAACACTGAAGCTTTCTTT. Its translation is CASSSQTGLNTEAFF.

The chain is built from TRBV28 and TRBJ1-2; D ambiguous. CDR1 is MDHEN and CDR2 is SYDVKM in the germline V gene. CDR3 length: 12 amino acids. V shed 7 bases and J shed 8 bases, with 14 bases lying between them. The CDR3 DNA reads as TGTGCCAGCACCTACGACCTAGGAGGCTACACCTTC. Amino acids: CASTYDLGGYTF.